Following are 17 T cell receptor beta chains from one sample sequenced in a study of response to subunit inactivated influenza vaccine. TCRdb ran MiXCR on the RT-PCR reads and lists one entry per CDR3 protein. The sample shows approximately 530,000 distinct CDR3 sequences, approximately 12% of them seen only once. The sample consisted of PBMCs from blood, taken 35 to 45 days after vaccination. Receptor source: a man aged 50-59 years who received an inactivated influenza vaccine.

This clonotype was observed many times. A junction boundary mismatches the germline segment, possibly from a read error. Written as DNA, the CDR3 is TGTGCCAGCAGCCACACTCCCCTCCTGGACTTTTTT. Protein: CASSHTPLLDFF. The genes are TRBV28 and TRBJ2-3, with D tentatively TRBD2 (5 bases). The CDR3 spans 12 residues. The V gene's germline CDR1 is MDHEN and CDR2 SYDVKM.

V usage is TRBV11-2 and J usage is TRBJ1-2; 7 nucleotides line up with TRBD1. Germline V lookup: CDR1 SGHAT, CDR2 FQNNGV. The V and J ends lost 0 bases and 5 bases, in that order; junction bases with no gene match: 12. CDR3 length equals 17 residues. The CDR3 loop reads CASSLEGGQRGIYGYTF. For the CDR3, the DNA is TGTGCCAGCAGCTTAGAAGGGGGACAGCGAGGGATTTATGGCTACACCTTC.

This clonotype was seen a few times. The gene calls are TRBV20-1 and TRBJ2-7, with 7 bases matching TRBD1. Germline trimming cut 6 bases from V and 3 bases from J; bases unmatched to any gene: 11. The CDR3 is made up of 14 amino acids. The germline CDR1 and CDR2 sequences are DFQATT and SNEGSKA (reference sequence). In nucleotides, the CDR3 is TGCAGTGCAAAAGCAAGGGACAGCCGCTACGAGCAGTACTTC. Its protein product is CSAKARDSRYEQYF.

This clonotype was found a few times. This sequence joins TRBV2 and TRBJ2-7; D not resolved. The CDR3 has 13 residues. In germline, CDR1 is SNHLY, CDR2 FYNNEI. Trimming removed 3 bases at V and 2 bases at J, with 8 bases between. The CDR3 reads CASSDWGPYEQYF. The CDR3 DNA is TGTGCCAGCAGTGACTGGGGTCCCTACGAGCAGTACTTC.

The chain employs TRBV20-1 and TRBJ1-6; D is uncertain. Trimming cost V 3 bases and J 1 base, with 7 bases left between them. CDR1 and CDR2 (germline): DFQATT, SNEGSKA (reference sequence). This CDR3 contains 14 residues. CDR3 amino acids: CSASSGSYNSPLHF. CDR3 sequence (DNA): TGCAGTGCTAGTTCCGGGTCCTATAATTCACCCCTCCACTTT.

The rearrangement uses TRBV28 and TRBJ2-1; 8 nucleotides align to TRBD1. The CDR3 loop spans 13 amino acids. Germline V CDR1 and CDR2: MDHEN, SYDVKM. V was pared by 8 bases and J by 5 bases, with 5 bases of the junction left unmatched. The CDR3 region is CASRTGSNNEQFF. The CDR3 DNA reads TGTGCCAGCCGGACAGGGTCCAACAATGAGCAGTTCTTC.

This clonotype was counted a few times. V usage is TRBV5-1 and J usage is TRBJ2-1; perhaps D is TRBD1 or TRBD2 (5 bases each). V dropped 1 base and J dropped 1 base, with 9 bases sitting between them. CDR1 and CDR2 (germline): SGHRS, YFSETQ. The CDR3 runs 15 residues. The CDR3 DNA follows: TGCGCCAGCAGCTTGCGGGGCTGGTCCTACAATGAGCAGTTCTTC. It codes for CASSLRGWSYNEQFF.

This clonotype was observed a handful of times. J is TRBJ2-1 and V is TRBV5-1, with TRBD1 matching 11 bases. CDR1 and CDR2 (germline): SGHRS, YFSETQ. With V trimmed by 7 bases and J by 7 bases, 4 bases remained unmatched. The CDR3 is 13 residues long. CDR3 bases: TGCGCCAGCGCCGGACAGGGGGCGAATGAGCAGTTCTTC. Amino acids: CASAGQGANEQFF.

This clonotype was detected only a few times. The chain has TRBV27 and TRBJ2-7; 11 nucleotides line up with TRBD2. The trim removed 5 bases at V and 5 bases at J, leaving 8 bases unmatched. CDR1 is MNHEY, CDR2 SMNVEV, per germline (reference sequence). The CDR3 extends over 15 amino acids. The CDR3 region is CASSPRLAGTNEQYF. The CDR3 DNA reads as TGTGCCAGCAGTCCCCGACTAGCGGGAACTAACGAGCAGTACTTC.

J is TRBJ2-2 and V is TRBV29-1; D could derive from TRBD1 or TRBD2 (5 bases each). Germline values: CDR1 SQVTM, CDR2 ANQGSEA. V was clipped by 7 bases and J by 6 bases, with 21 bases between them. This CDR3 is 15 amino acids long. The CDR3 nucleotides are TGCAGCGCCTCCTCAGGGATGGGGAGCGCCGGGGAGCTGTTTTTT. This encodes CSASSGMGSAGELFF.

J is TRBJ2-7 and V is TRBV18; 9 nucleotides align to TRBD2. The CDR3 is made up of 16 amino acids. Trimming took 3 bases from V and 4 from J; bases not matched to a gene: 10. Germline V gene lookup returns CDR1 KGHSH and CDR2 LQKENI. The DNA for the CDR3 is TGTGCCAGCTCACCTAATAGCGGGAGCTTGGGATACGAGCAGTACTTC. Translated: CASSPNSGSLGYEQYF.

This clonotype was seen many times. The chain has TRBV29-1 and TRBJ2-3; D is uncertain. The CDR3 runs to 13 residues. Trimming took off 7 bases at V and 2 bases at J, with 13 bases between the two ends. In germline, CDR1 is SQVTM, CDR2 ANQGSEA. DNA of the CDR3: TGCAGCGCCGATAAGCACTCCACAGATACGCAGTATTTT. It specifies CSADKHSTDTQYF.

This clonotype was observed at least ten times. V gene TRBV12-3 or TRBV12-4 combines with J gene TRBJ1-2; the D gene is possibly TRBD1 (5 bases). V lost 3 bases and J 5 bases, leaving 10 bases between the germline ends. CDR3 length: 13 amino acids. Here the CDR3 reads CASSFPRGYGYTF. In DNA, the CDR3 is TGTGCCAGCAGTTTTCCCCGGGGGTATGGCTACACCTTC.

In its sample, this clonotype was seen a few times. The chain employs TRBV7-8 and TRBJ2-6; D remains unclear. CDR3 length equals 14 residues. V lost 6 bases, J lost 0 bases, and 6 bases lay in between. CDR1 and CDR2 from the germline V gene are SGHVS and FQNEAQ. The CDR3 coding sequence is TGTGCCAGCAGATACCTCTCTGGGGCCAACGTCCTGACTTTC. Translating gives CASRYLSGANVLTF.

The chain employs TRBV18 and TRBJ2-7; 8 bases are a match to TRBD1. Germline V lookup: CDR1 KGHSH, CDR2 LQKENI. V dropped 3 bases and J dropped 5; count of bases not matched to a gene: 6. The CDR3 has 14 residues. CDR3 in amino acids: CASSPRQGADEQYF. The CDR3 coding sequence is TGTGCCAGCTCACCTAGGCAGGGGGCCGACGAGCAGTACTTC.

This clonotype occurred a few times. CDR3 sequence: CASSYPVGGVSYNEQFF. For the CDR3, the DNA is TGTGCCAGCAGTTACCCGGTCGGGGGGGTCTCCTACAATGAGCAGTTCTTC. The chain is built from TRBV6-5 and TRBJ2-1; 8 bases align to TRBD2. CDR1 and CDR2 from the germline V gene are MNHEY and SVGAGI. V lost 2 bases to trimming and J lost 0 bases; unmatched junction nucleotides: 6. CDR3 length: 17 residues.

The rearrangement uses TRBV4-2 and TRBJ2-7, with 10 nucleotides matching TRBD2. CDR3 length equals 16 residues. Germline V gene lookup returns CDR1 LGHNA and CDR2 YNFKEQ. J was trimmed by 7 bases and V by 4 bases; bases with no gene match: 13. The CDR3 DNA reads TGTGCCAGCAGCCCCTTGGGCCTAGCGGGAGTCGAAGAGCAGTACTTC. Translation: CASSPLGLAGVEEQYF.